This TCR beta chain was identified in a study of blood T cell repertoires in COVID-19 (dated by TCRdb to 2020 to 2021). With respect to the entire study: The collaborator samples originated in the United States, Italy and Spain and spanned the acute and convalescent phases of COVID-19. Where HLA class I and class II types were available, the types were taken from metadata supplied by the sample provider, not from assay-based typing. Nearly every sample came with metadata listing a de-identified subject ID, COVID-19 status, age in years and sex. The material from the prospective study consisted of cDNA or gDNA derived from T cells, B-cell-depleted T cells, or PBMCs. Subjects who had been exposed to COVID-19, were actively infected with it, or had recovered from it provided the deeply sampled blood TCRbeta repertoires that made up the dataset. The samples were drawn from the first 160 participants of the ongoing ImmuneRACE study and from some 1,300 subjects provided by 6 global collaborators. The repertoires were released in a freely available public database intended as a resource for research on the immune response to SARS-CoV-2. What the research found in general, with its limitations: The amount of clinical and demographic metadata varied by source and participant and was provided uncurated.

Notes on this clone: This clone's antigen is unknown. No much larger clone is present one base from it, and per-base qualities are unavailable.

From a lookup of the germline V gene, CDR1 and CDR2 are SQVTM and ANQGSEA. Reading from cysteine to phenylalanine, the CDR3 counts 15 amino acids. The read is trimmed to its CDR3 DNA, 45 bases read in frame from base 1. Clipping removes 1 base from V and 8 bases from J, with 6 as the unmatched junction base count. The collaborating institutions used their own protocols to collect whole blood in K2EDTA tubes. For TCRbeta analysis, collaborators shipped samples in one of three forms: frozen whole blood, isolated PBMCs, or DNA extracted from either of those sample types. TCRbeta CDR3 regions were amplified from genomic DNA by means of the immunoSEQ Assay, a bias-controlled multiplex PCR. The paper's processing steps were these. Nucleated cell counts per sample were estimated from amplification of reference gene primers within the assay. Sequence reads were collapsed and filtered to measure the absolute abundance of every unique TCRbeta CDR3 rearrangement. For each sample, productive Simpson clonality was calculated as the square root of Simpson's diversity index across productive rearrangements. Held by TCRdb, this immuneACCESS table contains in-frame sequences only and omits some clones. Under half of the omission traces to an unresolved V gene where checked; the cause of the rest is unknown. For V, J and clone size, that table is used; D and trimming come from the DNA. The sample includes under 200,000 clones, with 84% observed a single time. The ten biggest clones cover roughly an eighth of the sample.

The receptor's source is a young man with active or convalescent COVID-19. Sequencing used peripheral blood. Recombination connected TRBV29-1 to TRBJ2-1, with 12 bases in between that match TRBD2. CDR3 region: CSVEGASGGVDEQFF. The DNA is as follows: TGCAGCGTTGAAGGGGCTAGCGGGGGGGTAGATGAGCAGTTCTTC.